This TCR beta chain was sequenced in a study of monozygotic twins with inflammatory bowel disease. Germline V gene data show CDR1 as DFQATT and CDR2 as SNEGSKA (reference sequence). The CDR3 runs to 15 residues. TCRdb re-called the 5' RACE reads; every CDR3 protein appears as one record, without DNA. The sample's table shows roughly 300,000 distinct CDR3 sequences. This sequence originates from a human donor with ulcerative colitis or Crohn's disease, or a healthy co-twin of an affected twin (not recorded which). The chain combines TRBV20-1 with TRBJ2-1; TCRdb's assignment of TRBD2 cannot be checked, as there is no DNA. Source material: blood. The CDR3 sequence: CSARDHLAGGPAQFF.